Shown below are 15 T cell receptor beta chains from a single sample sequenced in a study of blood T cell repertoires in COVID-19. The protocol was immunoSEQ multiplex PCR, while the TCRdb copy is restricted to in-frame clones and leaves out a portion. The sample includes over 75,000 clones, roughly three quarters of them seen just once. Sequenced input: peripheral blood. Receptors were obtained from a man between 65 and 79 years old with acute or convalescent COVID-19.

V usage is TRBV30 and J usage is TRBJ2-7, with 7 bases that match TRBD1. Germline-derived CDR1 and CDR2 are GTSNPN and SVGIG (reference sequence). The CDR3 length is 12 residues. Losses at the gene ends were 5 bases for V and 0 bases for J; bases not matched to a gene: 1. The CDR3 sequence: CAWDRDSYEQYF. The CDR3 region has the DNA TGTGCCTGGGACAGGGACTCCTACGAGCAGTACTTC.

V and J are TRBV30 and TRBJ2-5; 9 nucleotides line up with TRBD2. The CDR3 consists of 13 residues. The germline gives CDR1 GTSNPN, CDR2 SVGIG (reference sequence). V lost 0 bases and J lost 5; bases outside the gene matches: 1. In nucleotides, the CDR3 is TGTGCCTGGAGTGTAGGACTAGCGGAGACCCAGTACTTC. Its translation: CAWSVGLAETQYF.

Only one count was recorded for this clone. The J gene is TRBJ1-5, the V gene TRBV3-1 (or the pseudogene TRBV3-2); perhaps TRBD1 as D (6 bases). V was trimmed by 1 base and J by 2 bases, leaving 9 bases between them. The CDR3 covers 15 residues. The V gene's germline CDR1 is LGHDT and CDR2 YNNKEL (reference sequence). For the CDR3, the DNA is TGTGCCAGCAGCCAAGGCCCAGGGGGCAATCAGCCCCAGCATTTT. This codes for CASSQGPGGNQPQHF.

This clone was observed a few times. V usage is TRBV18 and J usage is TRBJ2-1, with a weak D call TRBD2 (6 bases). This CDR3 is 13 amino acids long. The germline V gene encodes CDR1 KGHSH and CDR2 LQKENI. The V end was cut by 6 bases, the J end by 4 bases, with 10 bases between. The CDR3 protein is CASSTGTYNEQFF. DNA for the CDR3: TGTGCCAGCTCGACGGGGACTTACAATGAGCAGTTCTTC.

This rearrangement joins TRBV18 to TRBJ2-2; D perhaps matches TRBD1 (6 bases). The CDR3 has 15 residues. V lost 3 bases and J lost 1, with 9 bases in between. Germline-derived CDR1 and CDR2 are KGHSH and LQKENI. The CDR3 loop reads CASSPARGNTGELFF. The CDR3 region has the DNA TGTGCCAGCTCACCGGCCAGGGGGAACACCGGGGAGCTGTTTTTT. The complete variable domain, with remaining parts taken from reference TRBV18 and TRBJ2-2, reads NAGVMQNPRHLVRRRGQEARLRCSPMKGHSHVYWYRQLPEEGLKFMVYLQKENIIDESGMPKERFSAEFPKEGPSILRIQQVVRGDSAAYFCASSPARGNTGELFFGEGSRLTVL.

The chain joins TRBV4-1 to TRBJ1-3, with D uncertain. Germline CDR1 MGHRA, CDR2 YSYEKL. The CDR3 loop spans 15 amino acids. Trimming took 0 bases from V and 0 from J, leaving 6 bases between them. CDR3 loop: CASSQDNGSGNTIYF. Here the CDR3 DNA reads TGCGCCAGCAGCCAAGATAACGGCTCTGGAAACACCATATATTTT.

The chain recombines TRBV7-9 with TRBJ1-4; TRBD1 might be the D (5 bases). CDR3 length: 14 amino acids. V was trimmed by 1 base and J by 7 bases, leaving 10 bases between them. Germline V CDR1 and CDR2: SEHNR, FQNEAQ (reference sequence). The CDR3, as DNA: TGTGCCAGCAGCTTAGGCGGGGGAAGTGAAAAACTGTTTTTT. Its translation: CASSLGGGSEKLFF.

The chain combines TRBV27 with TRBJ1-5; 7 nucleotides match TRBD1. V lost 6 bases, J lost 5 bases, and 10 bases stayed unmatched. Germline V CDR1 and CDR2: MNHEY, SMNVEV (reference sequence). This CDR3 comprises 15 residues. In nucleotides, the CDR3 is TGTGCCAGCAGGCCTCAACAGGGGACCTATCAGCCCCAGCATTTT. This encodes CASRPQQGTYQPQHF.

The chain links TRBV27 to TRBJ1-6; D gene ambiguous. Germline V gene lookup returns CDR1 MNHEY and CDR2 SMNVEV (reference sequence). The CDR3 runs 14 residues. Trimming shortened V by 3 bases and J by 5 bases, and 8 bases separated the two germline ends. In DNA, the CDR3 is TGTGCCAGCAGTTTCGGTTTGGATAATTCACCCCTCCACTTT. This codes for CASSFGLDNSPLHF.

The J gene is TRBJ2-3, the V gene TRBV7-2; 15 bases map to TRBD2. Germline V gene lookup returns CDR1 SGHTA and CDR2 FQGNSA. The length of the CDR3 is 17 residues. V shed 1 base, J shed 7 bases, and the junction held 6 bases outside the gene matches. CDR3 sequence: CASSLVGLAGGRNTQYF. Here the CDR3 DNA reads TGTGCCAGCAGCTTAGTAGGACTAGCGGGGGGGAGAAATACGCAGTATTTT.

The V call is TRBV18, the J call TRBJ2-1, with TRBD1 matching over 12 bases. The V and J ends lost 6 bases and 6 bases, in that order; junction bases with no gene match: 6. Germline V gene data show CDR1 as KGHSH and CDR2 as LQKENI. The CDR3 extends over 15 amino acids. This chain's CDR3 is CASSPGTGGLNEQFF. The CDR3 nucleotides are TGTGCCAGCTCTCCCGGGACAGGGGGCCTCAATGAGCAGTTCTTC.

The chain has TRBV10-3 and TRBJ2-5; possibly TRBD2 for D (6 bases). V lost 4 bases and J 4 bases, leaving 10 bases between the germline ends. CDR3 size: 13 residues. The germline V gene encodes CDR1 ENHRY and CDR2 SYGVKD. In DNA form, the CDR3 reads TGTGCCATCAGTGTAGAGGGAGGAGAGACCCAGTACTTC. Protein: CAISVEGGETQYF.

CDR3 amino acids: CASSPLMIAGGNEQFF. In nucleotides, the CDR3 is TGTGCCAGCAGCCCGTTGATGATAGCGGGGGGTAATGAGCAGTTCTTC. J is TRBJ2-1 and V is TRBV7-9, with 10 bases lining up with TRBD2. The V segment lost 5 bases and the J segment 7 bases; nucleotides outside the gene matches: 11. This CDR3 region has 16 residues. CDR1 and CDR2 (germline): SEHNR, FQNEAQ (reference sequence).

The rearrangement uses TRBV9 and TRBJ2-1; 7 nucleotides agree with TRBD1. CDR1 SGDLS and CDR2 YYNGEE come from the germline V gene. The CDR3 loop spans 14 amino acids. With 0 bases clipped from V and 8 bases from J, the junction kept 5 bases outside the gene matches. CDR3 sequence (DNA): TGTGCCAGCAGCGTAGCGAACAGGGGTTATGAGCAGTTCTTC. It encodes CASSVANRGYEQFF. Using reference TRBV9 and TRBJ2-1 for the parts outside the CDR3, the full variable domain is DSGVTQTPKHLITATGQRVTLRCSPRSGDLSVYWYQQSLDQGLQFLIQYYNGEERAKGNILERFSAQQFPDLHSELNLSSLELGDSALYFCASSVANRGYEQFFGPGTRLTVL.

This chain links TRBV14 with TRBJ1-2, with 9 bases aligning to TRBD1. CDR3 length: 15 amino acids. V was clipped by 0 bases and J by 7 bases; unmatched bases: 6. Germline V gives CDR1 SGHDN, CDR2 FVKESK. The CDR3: CASSQDLRTGVGYTF. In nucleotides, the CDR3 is TGTGCCAGCAGCCAAGATCTTAGGACAGGGGTTGGCTACACCTTC.